A single sample gave rise to the 4 T cell receptor beta chains below, sequenced in a study of CD8+CD57+ T cells in acquired aplastic anemia. All patients picked for sequencing had shown, by flow cytometry, an expansion of CD8+CD57+ cells. CDR3 and TCR beta VDJ profiling relied on a genomic DNA template. One entry per CDR3 protein, called by TCRdb with MiXCR from the reads. The data show about 58,000 distinct CDR3 sequences, with approximately 54% seen just once and approximately 15% held by the top ten. The sample comprised sorted CD4+, CD8+, or CD8+CD57+ T cells (not recorded which) from PBMCs. The receptors here all came from a human donor with aplastic anemia.

This clonotype turned up a few times. A much larger clone differs from this one at a single base, so this may be a read error. The chain combines TRBV9 with TRBJ1-5; D may be TRBD1 (5 bases). The CDR3 has 18 residues. V lost 4 bases to trimming and J lost 3 bases, with 23 bases between them. Germline lookup yields CDR1 SGDLS and CDR2 YYNGEE. CDR3: CASSLPAWQGNYNQPQHF. The CDR3 region has the DNA TGTGCCAGCAGCTTGCCCGCTTGGCAGGGAAATTACAATCAGCCCCAGCATTTT.

The genes are TRBV19 and TRBJ2-6; the D gene is possibly TRBD2 (5 bases). Germline V CDR1 and CDR2: LNHDA, SQIVND (reference sequence). The CDR3 extends over 15 amino acids. Trimming shortened V by 3 bases and J by 5 bases, and 11 bases separated the two germline ends. This CDR3 reads CASSIDGGRANVLTF. CDR3 nucleotide sequence: TGTGCCAGTAGTATTGATGGAGGTCGGGCCAACGTCCTGACTTTC.

This chain joins TRBV25-1 and TRBJ1-6, with TRBD1 matching over 8 bases. Germline CDR1 MGHDK, CDR2 SYGVNS. This CDR3 comprises 15 residues. The J segment lost 1 base and the V segment lost 7 bases, leaving 3 bases of the junction unmatched. This chain's CDR3 is CASTTGGSYNSPLHF. DNA of the CDR3: TGTGCCAGCACCACAGGGGGGTCCTATAATTCACCCCTCCACTTT.

In its sample, this clonotype was seen once. This rearrangement joins TRBV19 to TRBJ1-1, with 9 bases matching TRBD1. Germline loops: CDR1 LNHDA, CDR2 SQIVND (reference sequence). With 5 bases clipped from V and 3 bases from J, the junction kept 7 bases outside the gene matches. The CDR3 extends over 15 amino acids. CDR3: CASSFMRTGDTEAFF. As DNA, the CDR3 is TGTGCCAGTAGTTTTATGAGGACAGGGGACACTGAAGCTTTCTTT.